The 28 T cell receptor beta chains listed next were all sequenced from one sample in a study of beta chain features in type 1 diabetes. The isolated RNA, all of it, was reverse transcribed, so expressed TCRB transcripts were what got sequenced. Produced via immunoSEQ multiplex PCR; TCRdb's table is partial and in-frame only. Of hundreds of thousands of clones in the sample, around 12% were seen once. Sequencing was done on a sample of naive CD4+ T cells from blood. The receptors originated from a man aged 18-30 years in good health.

This clone turned up a few times. V gene TRBV5-4 combines with J gene TRBJ2-5, with 13 bases aligning to TRBD2. The germline V gene encodes CDR1 SGHNT and CDR2 YYREEE (reference sequence). There are 15 residues in the CDR3. The V and J ends lost 7 bases and 3 bases, in that order; junction bases with no gene match: 6. CDR3: CASAKGLAGEETQYF. The CDR3 DNA follows: TGTGCCAGCGCGAAAGGACTAGCGGGAGAAGAGACCCAGTACTTC.

This clone came up many times. V usage is TRBV7-9 and J usage is TRBJ2-5; 7 bases agree with TRBD2. The CDR3 is 17 residues long. After removal of 3 bases from V and 0 bases from J, the junction contained 10 bases not matched to a gene. Germline loops: CDR1 SEHNR, CDR2 FQNEAQ (reference sequence). The DNA for the CDR3 is TGTGCCAGCAGCTTTCGGGAGGCAGCCGAGTACCAAGAGACCCAGTACTTC. Its translation is CASSFREAAEYQETQYF.

V gene TRBV9 combines with J gene TRBJ1-5; TRBD1 is a possible D gene (6 bases). CDR1 is SGDLS, CDR2 YYNGEE, per germline. There are 20 residues in the CDR3. V shed 0 bases and J shed 0 bases, with 22 bases lying between them. CDR3 in amino acids: CASSVVFGTPSEYSNQPQHF. The CDR3, as DNA: TGTGCCAGCAGCGTAGTGTTCGGGACACCATCCGAGTATAGCAATCAGCCCCAGCATTTT.

J is TRBJ1-1 and V is TRBV6-6, with TRBD1 as a possible D gene (6 bases). Trimming shortened V by 7 bases and J by 0 bases, and 12 bases separated the two germline ends. The CDR3 runs to 14 residues. Germline loops: CDR1 MNHNY, CDR2 SVGAGI (reference sequence). The CDR3 bases are TGTGCCAGCACCCAAAACAGGGTGAACACTGAAGCTTTCTTT. The encoded protein is CASTQNRVNTEAFF.

This chain joins TRBV4-2 and TRBJ1-2, with 7 bases lining up with TRBD1. V lost 4 bases to trimming and J lost 8 bases; unmatched junction nucleotides: 16. The CDR3 covers 16 residues. Germline-derived CDR1 and CDR2 are LGHNA and YNFKEQ. The chain's CDR3 is CASSPATGISARGYTF. The CDR3, as DNA: TGTGCCAGCAGCCCCGCGACAGGGATATCGGCCCGCGGCTACACCTTC.

The chain combines TRBV7-9 with TRBJ2-7; 7 bases match TRBD1. The germline gives CDR1 SEHNR, CDR2 FQNEAQ (reference sequence). The V segment lost 5 bases and the J segment 4 bases; nucleotides outside the gene matches: 5. The CDR3 is made up of 13 amino acids. CDR3 residues: CASSQGQTYEQYF. CDR3 coding DNA: TGTGCCAGCAGCCAGGGACAGACTTACGAGCAGTACTTC.

V and J are TRBV7-3 and TRBJ2-1, with TRBD1 identical over 7 bases. After removal of 5 bases from V and 5 bases from J, the junction contained 6 bases not matched to a gene. Germline V gene data show CDR1 as SGHTA and CDR2 as FQGTGA. This CDR3 region has 14 residues. The CDR3 sequence is CASSQYRGDNEQFF. The CDR3 DNA is TGTGCCAGCAGCCAATACAGGGGCGACAATGAGCAGTTCTTC. Variable domain in full (rest from reference TRBV7-3 and TRBJ2-1): GAGVSQTPSNKVTEKGKYVELRCDPISGHTALYWYRQSLGQGPEFLIYFQGTGAADDSGLPNDRFFAVRPEGSVSTLKIQRTERGDSAVYLCASSQYRGDNEQFFGPGTRLTVL.

This clone has just a few counts. The chain carries TRBV5-1 and TRBJ2-5, with 7 bases that match TRBD1. The CDR3 is 15 residues long. Trimming removed 2 bases from V and 5 bases from J; junction bases left unmatched: 9. From germline, CDR1 is SGHRS and CDR2 YFSETQ. CDR3 in DNA: TGCGCCAGCAGCTTACAGGGGTCTCTAGGGGAGACCCAGTACTTC. Its protein product is CASSLQGSLGETQYF.

This chain connects TRBV7-6 to TRBJ2-5; TRBD2 aligns across 9 bases. Germline CDR1 SGHVS, CDR2 FNYEAQ. This CDR3 spans 14 amino acids. The trim removed 6 bases at V and 5 bases at J, leaving 7 bases unmatched. CDR3 DNA: TGTGCCAGCAGGCCCGCGGGGGGGCAGGAGACCCAGTACTTC. As protein: CASRPAGGQETQYF.

The chain has TRBV29-1 and TRBJ2-1; D may be TRBD2 (5 bases). Trimming left V 4 bases short and J 8 bases short, with 15 bases between. Looked up from germline, CDR1 is SQVTM and CDR2 is ANQGSEA. The CDR3 sequence is 13 residues long. The CDR3 nucleotides read TGCAGCGTTGCCCCGGACTTAGCCGATGAGCAGTTCTTC. This sequence encodes CSVAPDLADEQFF.

V is TRBV6-6 and J is TRBJ1-6; D is unclear. V gave up 6 bases and J gave up 6 bases, with 12 bases separating them. This CDR3 has 14 amino acids. Germline lookup yields CDR1 MNHNY and CDR2 SVGAGI (reference sequence). The CDR3 protein is CASRLDNRNSPLHF. Written as DNA, the CDR3 is TGTGCCAGCAGACTAGACAACCGTAATTCACCCCTCCACTTT.

The chain carries TRBV27 and TRBJ2-2; 7 nucleotides align to TRBD2. With V trimmed by 6 bases and J by 5 bases, 9 bases remained unmatched. This CDR3 has 15 amino acids. CDR1 and CDR2 from the germline V gene are MNHEY and SMNVEV (reference sequence). The CDR3 loop reads CASRTFGEGTGELFF. In DNA form, the CDR3 reads TGTGCCAGCAGGACCTTTGGGGAGGGTACCGGGGAGCTGTTTTTT.

This rearrangement joins TRBV28 to TRBJ1-2, with 9 bases aligning to TRBD1. V lost 1 base, J lost 6 bases, and 6 bases stayed unmatched. Germline V gives CDR1 MDHEN, CDR2 SYDVKM. This CDR3 spans 15 amino acids. CDR3 nucleotide sequence: TGTGCCAGCAGTTTATATCGGGACAGGGATCATGGCTACACCTTC. As protein: CASSLYRDRDHGYTF.

The chain carries TRBV29-1 and TRBJ1-2; the D gene is possibly TRBD1 (6 bases). With 2 bases removed from V and 2 bases from J, the gap between germline ends came to 12 bases. This CDR3 region has 14 residues. In germline, CDR1 is SQVTM, CDR2 ANQGSEA. CDR3 DNA sequence: TGCAGCGTTGAAAGGGGGGGCCCAAACTATGGCTACACCTTC. Residues: CSVERGGPNYGYTF.

The chain is built from TRBV25-1 and TRBJ2-7, with 8 bases identical to TRBD2. V dropped 2 bases and J dropped 2; count of bases not matched to a gene: 5. CDR1 is MGHDK and CDR2 is SYGVNS in the germline V gene. The length of the CDR3 is 15 residues. The CDR3 loop is CASSELTSGPYEQYF. The CDR3 DNA is TGTGCCAGCAGTGAACTAACTAGCGGACCCTACGAGCAGTACTTC.

This chain joins TRBV7-2 and TRBJ2-1, with 8 bases lining up with TRBD2. The V and J ends lost 1 base and 5 bases, in that order; junction bases with no gene match: 4. The germline gives CDR1 SGHTA, CDR2 FQGNSA. The CDR3 runs 15 residues. The CDR3 protein is CASSLVISGNNEQFF. The CDR3 nucleotides are TGTGCCAGCAGCTTAGTGATTAGCGGGAACAATGAGCAGTTCTTC.

The chain has TRBV6-5 and TRBJ2-4, with TRBD2 matching over 9 bases. CDR3 length: 16 amino acids. V gave up 3 bases and J gave up 0 bases; unmatched junction bases: 3. Germline-derived CDR1 and CDR2 are MNHEY and SVGAGI. The CDR3 nucleotides are TGTGCCAGCAGTTATTCTAGCGGGGTAGCCAAAAACATTCAGTACTTC. It is translated as CASSYSSGVAKNIQYF.

This clone was detected a few times. The rearrangement joins TRBV18 to TRBJ2-2; tentative D call: TRBD2 (6 bases). Looked up from germline, CDR1 is KGHSH and CDR2 is LQKENI. The CDR3 sequence is 14 residues long. The V end was cut by 3 bases, the J end by 4 bases, with 9 bases between. CDR3 bases: TGTGCCAGCTCACCCTTTAGCGGCACCGGGGAGCTGTTTTTT. This sequence encodes CASSPFSGTGELFF.

The chain carries TRBV30 and TRBJ2-3, with 11 bases that match TRBD2. This CDR3 comprises 15 residues. Per germline, CDR1 GTSNPN and CDR2 SVGIG (reference sequence). V lost 2 bases to trimming and J lost 4 bases; unmatched junction nucleotides: 5. DNA for the CDR3: TGTGCCTGGAGTCGAGGGACTAGCGGACCAGATACGCAGTATTTT. Residues: CAWSRGTSGPDTQYF. The variable domain in full, completed from reference TRBV30 and TRBJ2-3, reads SQTIHQWPATLVQPVGSPLSLECTVEGTSNPNLYWYRQAAGRGLQLLFYSVGIGQISSEVPQNLSASRPQDRQFILSSKKLLLSDSGFYLCAWSRGTSGPDTQYFGPGTRLTVL.

The chain combines TRBV19 with TRBJ2-5; TRBD1 aligns across 9 bases. V gave up 6 bases and J gave up 5 bases; unmatched junction bases: 7. The CDR3 is 14 amino acids. Germline V gene sequence: CDR1 LNHDA, CDR2 SQIVND (reference sequence). The CDR3 sequence is CASSLQGAKETQYF. CDR3 coding DNA: TGTGCCAGTAGCCTACAGGGGGCGAAGGAGACCCAGTACTTC. The full variable domain, its missing parts supplied by reference TRBV19 and TRBJ2-5, is DGGITQSPKYLFRKEGQNVTLSCEQNLNHDAMYWYRQDPGQGLRLIYYSQIVNDFQKGDIAEGYSVSREKKESFPLTVTSAQKNPTAFYLCASSLQGAKETQYFGPGTRLLVL.

This clone turned up a few times. V gene TRBV14 combines with J gene TRBJ1-1; 7 bases line up with TRBD1. Germline V CDR1 and CDR2: SGHDN, FVKESK. The V and J ends lost 4 bases and 0 bases, in that order; junction bases with no gene match: 5. This CDR3 has 15 amino acids. The chain's CDR3 is CASSRMDRMNTEAFF. Here the CDR3 DNA reads TGTGCCAGCAGCCGAATGGACAGGATGAACACTGAAGCTTTCTTT.

This clone was observed a handful of times. The chain joins TRBV4-2 to TRBJ1-1; the match to TRBD1 covers 7 bases. CDR1 is LGHNA and CDR2 is YNFKEQ in the germline V gene. The CDR3 runs to 16 residues. V lost 1 base and J lost 3; bases outside the gene matches: 8. The CDR3 DNA sequence: TGTGCCAGCAGCCAAGTAGGGCTCAGGGGGGACACTGAAGCTTTCTTT. Amino acids: CASSQVGLRGDTEAFF.

This clone was recorded only once. This chain joins TRBV18 and TRBJ1-4; D remains unclear. The CDR3 runs 15 residues. Germline V CDR1 and CDR2: KGHSH, LQKENI. V lost 0 bases, J lost 0 bases, and 5 bases lay in between. CDR3 DNA sequence: TGTGCCAGCTCACCACCCGGGACAACTAATGAAAAACTGTTTTTT. Residues: CASSPPGTTNEKLFF.

This clone was seen a handful of times. This chain joins TRBV7-9 and TRBJ1-5; D is uncertain. Between the trimmed V and J ends, which lost 1 base and 3 bases, there was a span of 4 bases. Per germline, CDR1 SEHNR and CDR2 FQNEAQ (reference sequence). This CDR3 is built from 13 residues. Here the CDR3 DNA reads TGTGCCAGCAGCTTAGAGCTCAATCAGCCCCAGCATTTT. This gives the protein CASSLELNQPQHF.

This clone came up a few times. The chain is built from TRBV30 and TRBJ2-7; possibly TRBD1 for D (7 bases). V lost 3 bases, J lost 4 bases, and 13 bases lay in between. The CDR3 consists of 13 residues. Germline V gene data show CDR1 as GTSNPN and CDR2 as SVGIG (reference sequence). CDR3 in DNA: TGTGCCTGGAGCCAGGGGGGCGGGTACGAGCAGTACTTC. Protein sequence: CAWSQGGGYEQYF.

This chain joins TRBV5-4 and TRBJ2-2; 9 positions match TRBD2. CDR3 length equals 15 residues. V dropped 5 bases and J dropped 2; count of bases not matched to a gene: 4. Germline CDR1 reads SGHNT; CDR2 reads YYREEE (reference sequence). For the CDR3, the DNA is TGTGCCAGCAGTCCAGCGGGGGGTAACACCGGGGAGCTGTTTTTT. Its translation: CASSPAGGNTGELFF.

This sequence joins TRBV29-1 and TRBJ2-7; D may be TRBD2 (5 bases). Germline values: CDR1 SQVTM, CDR2 ANQGSEA. The CDR3 extends over 13 amino acids. Deletions cut 5 bases from V and 6 bases from J, with 17 bases between. CDR3 amino acids: CSVRPTGSVEQYF. In nucleotides, the CDR3 is TGCAGCGTTCGCCCGACGGGGTCTGTCGAGCAGTACTTC.

This chain joins TRBV6-1 and TRBJ2-3, with D possibly being TRBD1 (6 bases). Trimming shortened V by 3 bases and J by 0 bases, and 10 bases separated the two germline ends. The CDR3 loop spans 15 amino acids. Germline V CDR1 and CDR2: MNHNS, SASEGT. CDR3 DNA: TGTGCCAGCAGTGACAGGGGTTTCAGCACAGATACGCAGTATTTT. Its translation is CASSDRGFSTDTQYF.